This T cell receptor beta chain was documented in a study of cytomegalovirus exposure and HLA in healthy donors. Study-wide points: A link between a missense DCLRE1C variant and TCR beta V- and J-gene trimming emerged from a later analysis.

The CDR3 loop spans 18 amino acids. Germline CDR1 SEHNR, CDR2 FQNEAQ (reference sequence). PCR was performed using 60 Vbeta and 13 Jbeta primers. TCRdb keeps only in-frame clones here, not all; method: immunoSEQ multiplex PCR. The repertoire holds about 160,000 clones, with over 60% as singletons. With respect to this clone: Its antigen is still unknown.

The clonotype comes from a woman aged 25 to 39 in good health and CMV-seronegative. Sequencing was carried out using PBMCs. The V and J genes are TRBV7-9 and TRBJ2-5, with TRBD1 matching 9 bases. The J call may be incorrect, as the DNA end agrees better with TRBJ2-7. The CDR3 DNA sequence: TGTGCCAGCAGCTTAGCGAGGTTCGGGACAGGGCTGTCCTACGAGCAGTACTTC. Translating gives CASSLARFGTGLSYEQYF.